This TCR beta chain was captured by sequencing in a study of regulatory T cells in long-lasting Graves disease. For TCR beta, libraries came from iRepertoire HTBI primers and Arm-PCR of CDR3 regions. TCRdb re-called the multiplex PCR reads through MiXCR, storing one row per CDR3 protein. Of over 450,000 distinct CDR3 sequences in the sample, around 11% were seen once. This clonotype was detected ten times or more. No antigen is known for it. Study-level findings and limits: Persistent patients shared more public clonotypes (approximately 2,500) than new patients (approximately 970). Persistent disease samples used TRBV28, TRBJ1-2 and TRBJ2-5 preferentially.

CDR1 and CDR2 from the germline V gene are KGHSH and LQKENI. This CDR3 has 16 amino acids. Trimming removed 3 bases at V and 1 base at J, with 15 bases between. Time point described: newly diagnosed GD, antithyroid drugs for less than 3 months. With RNA extracted from PBMCs as input, the TCR library was made. EDTA tubes held roughly 9.9 milliliters of peripheral blood from each patient. These sequences were also reported in another study, on T cells in Graves' hyperthyroidism and ophthalmopathy. That report notes: An initial round of RT-PCR targeting the TCR CDR3 relied on the HTBI primer set.

This chain joins TRBV18 and TRBJ1-2, with a tentative D call TRBD1 (6 bases). The TCR sequence derives from a woman in her 30s with Graves disease. This material consisted of peripheral blood mononuclear cells (PBMCs), taken at new diagnosis, from a patient treated with antithyroid drugs. CDR3 in DNA: TGTGCCAGCTCACCGGGGACACCAAGTTATAACTATGGCTACACCTTC. Protein product: CASSPGTPSYNYGYTF.